The 30 T cell receptor beta chains presented below share a single source sample, sequenced in a study of a mutant IDH1 vaccine in newly diagnosed glioma. Time point indicated: baseline, week 1 (first vaccination visit). This sample's treatment: pre-vaccination baseline after standard-of-care therapy. TCRdb's table, derived via immunoSEQ multiplex PCR, lists solely in-frame clones and lacks some. The table includes about 33,000 clones, around nine tenths detected once. The input for sequencing was PBMCs, taken from a glioma patient treated with radiotherapy, temozolomide or both. The receptor source for this set is a middle-aged woman with glioma.

V is TRBV29-1 and J is TRBJ1-1; 7 bases match TRBD1. V shed 4 bases and J 10 bases; nucleotides not matched to a gene: 12. CDR1 and CDR2 from the germline V gene are SQVTM and ANQGSEA. This CDR3 has 13 residues. The CDR3: CSVGDRVNQLAFF. The CDR3 nucleotides read TGCAGCGTTGGTGACAGGGTTAATCAGTTAGCTTTCTTT.

This rearrangement joins TRBV6-5 to TRBJ2-7; 7 bases match TRBD1. The CDR3 is 13 residues long. The ends lost 6 bases at V and 3 bases at J; junction bases unmatched: 5. The germline gives CDR1 MNHEY, CDR2 SVGAGI. CDR3 in amino acids: CASSRYRGYEQYF. CDR3 nucleotides: TGTGCCAGCAGCCGTTACAGGGGCTACGAGCAGTACTTC.

The rearrangement joins TRBV5-1 to TRBJ2-7, with D unresolved. V was cut by 4 bases and J by 5 bases, with 13 bases left in between. Germline lookup yields CDR1 SGHRS and CDR2 YFSETQ. CDR3 size: 13 residues. CDR3 nucleotide sequence: TGCGCCAGCAGCCCCTTCGAAGGGAACGAGCAGTACTTC. Protein product: CASSPFEGNEQYF.

The chain recombines TRBV29-1 with TRBJ1-4; 9 bases are a match to TRBD1. The V segment lost 6 bases and the J segment 7 bases; nucleotides outside the gene matches: 9. The CDR3 sequence is 14 residues long. Germline CDR1 and CDR2: SQVTM and ANQGSEA. CDR3 in amino acids: CSVGAQGAVEKLFF. The DNA for the CDR3 is TGCAGCGTCGGTGCACAGGGGGCAGTTGAAAAACTGTTTTTT.

The V call is TRBV10-3, the J call TRBJ2-7; maybe TRBD1 (6 bases). The CDR3 contains 12 residues. Looked up from germline, CDR1 is ENHRY and CDR2 is SYGVKD. The V end lost 5 bases, the J end lost 2 bases, and 7 bases lay between the germline ends. The CDR3 sequence: CAISRTAYEQYF. The DNA for the CDR3 is TGTGCCATCAGTAGGACAGCCTACGAGCAGTACTTC.

This clone is a singleton in its sample. The V gene is TRBV2, the J gene TRBJ1-1; unclear D gene. Per germline, CDR1 SNHLY and CDR2 FYNNEI. V shed 8 bases and J shed 1 base, with 11 bases lying between them. CDR3 length equals 13 residues. CDR3 region: CASLDGKNTEAFF. DNA of the CDR3: TGTGCCAGCCTGGACGGTAAGAACACTGAAGCTTTCTTT.

The genes are TRBV4-3 and TRBJ1-2, with a weak D call TRBD1 (6 bases). This CDR3 has 15 residues. The germline CDR1 and CDR2 sequences are LGHNA and YSLEER. With 3 bases removed from V and 5 bases from J, the gap between germline ends came to 16 bases. CDR3 residues: CASSQDSNDPYGYTF. The CDR3 DNA is TGCGCCAGCAGCCAGGACAGTAACGACCCTTATGGCTACACCTTC.

The CDR3 DNA is TGTGCCAGCAGCCAAGGAAGAGGGACTAGCGGCGACAATGAGCAGTTCTTC. Encoded protein: CASSQGRGTSGDNEQFF. The chain combines TRBV14 with TRBJ2-1; 11 bases fit TRBD2. Germline CDR1 is SGHDN and CDR2 is FVKESK. This CDR3 contains 17 residues. With V trimmed by 1 base and J by 5 bases, 7 bases remained unmatched.

The rearrangement links TRBV19 to TRBJ1-3, with a weak D call TRBD1 (6 bases). Germline V gene sequence: CDR1 LNHDA, CDR2 SQIVND (reference sequence). This CDR3 contains 14 residues. V was clipped by 6 bases and J by 2 bases, with 11 bases between them. The CDR3 nucleotides read TGTGCCAGTAGCCCAACAGGGACTGGAAACACCATATATTTT. Protein sequence: CASSPTGTGNTIYF.

This chain connects TRBV27 to TRBJ1-5; 11 nucleotides agree with TRBD1. CDR3 length equals 15 residues. Germline V gene data show CDR1 as MNHEY and CDR2 as SMNVEV (reference sequence). Unmatched junction bases numbered 6, after V lost 5 bases and J lost 6 bases. CDR3 sequence: CASSPRTGGGQPQHF. CDR3 bases: TGTGCCAGCAGTCCCCGGACAGGGGGCGGTCAGCCCCAGCATTTT.

This chain joins TRBV18 and TRBJ2-1, with 11 bases aligning to TRBD2. CDR1 is KGHSH and CDR2 is LQKENI in the germline V gene. Trimming took 6 bases from V and 3 from J; bases not matched to a gene: 16. There are 19 residues in the CDR3. CDR3 residues: CASSPRLAGGLSIYNEQFF. The CDR3 DNA follows: TGTGCCAGCTCCCCCCGGCTAGCGGGGGGCCTATCTATCTACAATGAGCAGTTCTTC. Filled out from reference TRBV18 and TRBJ2-1, the complete variable domain reads NAGVMQNPRHLVRRRGQEARLRCSPMKGHSHVYWYRQLPEEGLKFMVYLQKENIIDESGMPKERFSAEFPKEGPSILRIQQVVRGDSAAYFCASSPRLAGGLSIYNEQFFGPGTRLTVL.

The chain couples TRBV7-2 to TRBJ1-4, with 8 bases lining up with TRBD1. V dropped 2 bases and J dropped 7; count of bases not matched to a gene: 6. The germline V gene has CDR1 SGHTA and CDR2 FQGNSA. CDR3 length equals 15 residues. CDR3 sequence: CASSLQGAIGEKLFF. CDR3 in DNA: TGTGCCAGCAGCTTACAGGGGGCGATCGGTGAAAAACTGTTTTTT.

The rearrangement uses TRBV10-3 and TRBJ2-3; 10 nucleotides align to TRBD2. The ends lost 4 bases at V and 6 bases at J; junction bases unmatched: 4. The CDR3 has 14 amino acids. Germline V CDR1 and CDR2: ENHRY, SYGVKD. CDR3 amino acids: CAISGLAGADTQYF. In DNA, the CDR3 is TGTGCCATCAGTGGACTAGCGGGTGCGGATACGCAGTATTTT.

The genes are TRBV4-1 and TRBJ1-1, with D possibly TRBD1 on 5 matching bases. CDR3 size: 15 residues. V lost 2 bases, J lost 4 bases, and 14 bases lay in between. Germline-derived CDR1 and CDR2 are MGHRA and YSYEKL. CDR3 residues: CASSQFRLGTTEAFF. For the CDR3, the DNA is TGCGCCAGCAGCCAATTTAGGCTGGGGACCACTGAAGCTTTCTTT.

The J gene is TRBJ1-1, the V gene TRBV29-1, with unresolved D. Germline CDR1 and CDR2: SQVTM and ANQGSEA. Trimming left V 6 bases short and J 1 base short, with 9 bases between. The CDR3 loop spans 12 amino acids. Here the CDR3 reads CSVVRGNTEAFF. The CDR3 DNA reads as TGCAGCGTCGTCCGGGGGAACACTGAAGCTTTCTTT.

This chain connects TRBV13 to TRBJ2-1; TRBD1 aligns across 9 bases. J was trimmed by 3 bases and V by 4 bases; bases with no gene match: 7. CDR1 is PRHDT, CDR2 FYEKMQ, per germline (reference sequence). There are 16 residues in the CDR3. CDR3 DNA sequence: TGTGCCAGCAGCTCTAAACAGGGGGCTATCTACAATGAGCAGTTCTTC. Protein: CASSSKQGAIYNEQFF.

The genes are TRBV5-8 and TRBJ1-4, with 7 bases matching TRBD1. After removal of 0 bases from V and 5 bases from J, the junction contained 7 bases not matched to a gene. CDR1 and CDR2 from the germline V gene are SGHTS and YDEGEE. CDR3 length equals 16 residues. DNA for the CDR3: TGTGCCAGCAGCTTGGGGGACAGCTTCAAGAATGAAAAACTGTTTTTT. This translates into CASSLGDSFKNEKLFF.

The V call is TRBV7-2, the J call TRBJ1-1; 10 bases map to TRBD1. Germline CDR1 is SGHTA and CDR2 is FQGNSA. The V and J ends lost 5 bases and 0 bases, in that order; junction bases with no gene match: 12. The CDR3 totals 18 residues. Here the CDR3 reads CASSLAGTGVGVNTEAFF. CDR3 in DNA: TGTGCCAGCAGCCTTGCCGGGACAGGGGTAGGGGTGAACACTGAAGCTTTCTTT.

This clone has just one count. The chain carries TRBV19 and TRBJ2-1, with D hard to call. This CDR3 contains 13 residues. V shed 4 bases and J shed 1 base, with 5 bases lying between them. Germline loops: CDR1 LNHDA, CDR2 SQIVND (reference sequence). The CDR3 sequence is CASSTRSYNEQFF. CDR3 in DNA: TGTGCCAGTAGTACCCGTTCCTACAATGAGCAGTTCTTC.

The J gene is TRBJ2-7, the V gene TRBV5-1; 10 nucleotides match TRBD1. CDR1 is SGHRS, CDR2 YFSETQ, per germline. CDR3 length: 16 amino acids. After removal of 3 bases from V and 0 bases from J, the junction contained 6 bases not matched to a gene. CDR3 amino acids: CASSWGTGVLSYEQYF. In DNA form, the CDR3 reads TGCGCCAGCAGCTGGGGGACAGGGGTCCTCTCCTACGAGCAGTACTTC.

Here the CDR3 DNA reads TGTGCCAGCAGTTCTGGGACGGCGAACTATGGCTACACCTTC. Translating gives CASSSGTANYGYTF. The rearrangement uses TRBV6-6 and TRBJ1-2; possible D gene TRBD1, 5 bases. The V end lost 4 bases, the J end lost 2 bases, and 11 bases lay between the germline ends. The V gene's germline CDR1 is MNHNY and CDR2 SVGAGI (reference sequence). The CDR3 length is 14 residues.

The V and J genes are TRBV7-9 and TRBJ2-7; D unclear. Germline V gene lookup returns CDR1 SEHNR and CDR2 FQNEAQ (reference sequence). The CDR3 covers 12 residues. V gave up 4 bases and J gave up 4 bases, with 8 bases separating them. CDR3: CASSSSHYEQYF. The DNA for the CDR3 is TGTGCCAGCAGCTCCTCACATTACGAGCAGTACTTC.

This chain joins TRBV18 and TRBJ2-2; maybe TRBD2 (6 bases). V was trimmed by 4 bases and J by 7 bases, leaving 16 bases between them. Germline lookup yields CDR1 KGHSH and CDR2 LQKENI. The CDR3 extends over 15 amino acids. As DNA, the CDR3 is TGTGCCAGCTCACTACCGGGAGCAGGGAACGGGGAGCTGTTTTTT. This translates into CASSLPGAGNGELFF.

The J gene is TRBJ1-1, the V gene TRBV2; D gene unclear. From germline, CDR1 is SNHLY and CDR2 FYNNEI. This CDR3 has 13 amino acids. Trimming took off 8 bases at V and 5 bases at J, with 15 bases between the two ends. The CDR3 sequence: CASRRVFHTEAFF. The CDR3 DNA is TGTGCCAGCCGTCGGGTGTTTCATACTGAAGCTTTCTTT.

The chain joins TRBV7-8 to TRBJ2-7; D gene ambiguous. Trimming cost V 5 bases and J 4 bases, with 27 bases left between them. Germline V gives CDR1 SGHVS, CDR2 FQNEAQ. The CDR3 runs 18 residues. The CDR3 sequence: CASSRAWAWETNRYEQYF. The CDR3 nucleotides are TGTGCCAGCAGCCGGGCATGGGCCTGGGAAACGAATCGGTACGAGCAGTACTTC. Full variable domain (remainder filled in from reference TRBV7-8 and TRBJ2-7): GAGVSQSPRYKVAKRGQDVALRCDPISGHVSLFWYQQALGQGPEFLTYFQNEAQLDKSGLPSDRFFAERPEGSVSTLKIQRTQQEDSAVYLCASSRAWAWETNRYEQYFGPGTRLTVT.

The chain uses TRBV25-1 and TRBJ1-2; 10 nucleotides match TRBD1. From germline, CDR1 is MGHDK and CDR2 SYGVNS. The J segment lost 1 base and the V segment lost 5 bases, leaving 4 bases of the junction unmatched. CDR3 length: 15 residues. In nucleotides, the CDR3 is TGTGCCAGCAGTCTCGGACAGGGGGATAACTATGGCTACACCTTC. Translation gives CASSLGQGDNYGYTF.

The CDR3 here is CASSSYTEAFF. The CDR3 region has the DNA TGTGCCAGCAGCTCGTACACTGAAGCTTTCTTT. The genes are TRBV28 and TRBJ1-1; no clear D gene. Trimming stripped 6 bases from V and 3 bases from J, with 5 bases between. The germline CDR1 and CDR2 sequences are MDHEN and SYDVKM. The CDR3 contains 11 residues. Filled out from reference TRBV28 and TRBJ1-1, the complete variable domain reads DVKVTQSSRYLVKRTGEKVFLECVQDMDHENMFWYRQDPGLGLRLIYFSYDVKMKEKGDIPEGYSVSREKKERFSLILESASTNQTSMYLCASSSYTEAFFGQGTRLTVV.

The chain carries TRBV5-4 and TRBJ2-1, with D hard to call. Looked up from germline, CDR1 is SGHNT and CDR2 is YYREEE (reference sequence). Trimming removed 4 bases from V and 1 base from J, with 9 bases in between. CDR3 length: 14 amino acids. Written as DNA, the CDR3 is TGTGCCAGCAGCCCCACCCAGTCCTACAATGAGCAGTTCTTC. Translation: CASSPTQSYNEQFF.

This clone is deemed medium-sized. Written as DNA, the CDR3 is TGTGCCAGCAGACTAGGGACAGGGGGCTATCAGCCCCAGCATTTT. It yields the protein CASRLGTGGYQPQHF. This chain joins TRBV2 and TRBJ1-5; 12 bases match TRBD1. Germline trimming cut 6 bases from V and 5 bases from J; bases unmatched to any gene: 5. This CDR3 is 15 amino acids long. CDR1 and CDR2 (germline): SNHLY, FYNNEI.

The chain employs TRBV7-2 and TRBJ1-5; 7 bases fit TRBD1. Germline V CDR1 and CDR2: SGHTA, FQGNSA. Losses at the gene ends were 5 bases for V and 8 bases for J; bases not matched to a gene: 6. The CDR3 consists of 13 residues. CDR3 sequence: CASSVNRGEPQHF. CDR3 DNA sequence: TGTGCCAGCAGCGTAAACAGGGGTGAGCCCCAGCATTTT. Combining the CDR3 with reference TRBV7-2 and TRBJ1-5 gives the whole variable domain GAGVSQSPSNKVTEKGKDVELRCDPISGHTALYWYRQSLGQGLEFLIYFQGNSAPDKSGLPSDRFSAERTGGSVSTLTIQRTQQEDSAVYLCASSVNRGEPQHFGDGTRLSIL.